This TCR beta chain was recorded in a study of T cell clonality in common variable immunodeficiency. Generated by immunoSEQ multiplex PCR, the TCRdb table keeps only in-frame clones and is missing some. The table lists about 52,000 clones, no singletons, with more than 1.5% in the top ten. This CDR3 comprises 18 residues. V trimming: 6 bases; J trimming: 3 bases; junction bases outside the gene matches: 14. CDR1 and CDR2 (germline): LNHDA, SQIVND (reference sequence). This clone was detected many times. Read data end 3 residues before the CDR3 end; the end is taken from the germline J gene. The source material was peripheral blood mononuclear cells. The clonotype was recovered from a person between 18 and 70 years old in good health. This rearrangement joins TRBV19 to TRBJ1-1, with TRBD1 identical over 12 bases. Incomplete CDR3 DNA: TGTGCCAGTAGAAAATGGGCTGGGACAGGGGGCGCGGACACTGAA. This translates into CASRKWAGTGGADTE. The whole CDR3 protein reads CASRKWAGTGGADTEAFF.